The present T cell receptor (beta chain) was sequenced within a study of blood T cell repertoires in COVID-19 (dated by TCRdb to 2018 to 2020). In terms of the full investigation: The collaborator samples originated in the United States, Italy and Spain and spanned the acute and convalescent phases of COVID-19. Subjects who had been exposed to COVID-19, were actively infected with it, or had recovered from it provided the deeply sampled blood TCRbeta repertoires that made up the dataset. Where available, HLA class I and class II types were obtained from metadata supplied by the sample provider rather than from assay-based typing. Samples came from the ongoing ImmuneRACE study (first 160 participants) plus 1,254 subjects from 6 global collaborators. The repertoires were released in a freely available public database meant as a resource for research on the immune response to SARS-CoV-2. The material from the prospective study consisted of cDNA or gDNA derived from T cells, B-cell-depleted T cells, or PBMCs. The sample metadata nearly always contained a de-identified subject ID, COVID-19 status, age in years and sex. On the study overall, not on this receptor specifically: The amount of clinical and demographic metadata varied by source and participant and was provided uncurated.

TCRbeta CDR3 regions were amplified from genomic DNA by means of the immunoSEQ Assay, a bias-controlled multiplex PCR. As for the original processing: The number of nucleated cells in each sample was estimated from the amplification of reference gene primers within the assay. To quantify the absolute abundance of each unique TCRbeta CDR3 rearrangement, sequence reads were collapsed and filtered. Productive Simpson clonality was computed per sample as the square root of Simpson's diversity index over productive rearrangements. TCRdb's version of the immuneACCESS table is confined to in-frame rearrangements and falls short of the full clone set. An unresolved V gene accounts for under half of the shortfall where checked; the remainder is of unknown origin. V and J calls and clone size come straight from that table; D and trimming were deduced from the DNA. The sample table contains about 140,000 clones; only one count was recorded for around nine tenths of them. Of the sample, 8.6% is held by the ten largest clones.

In regard to this clone: No cognate antigen has been identified for it. Base quality data are lacking; no much larger clone is found one base away.

The collaborating institutions used their own protocols to collect whole blood in K2EDTA tubes. For TCRbeta analysis, collaborators shipped samples as frozen whole blood, isolated PBMCs, or DNA extracted from either of those sample types. There are 15 amino acids in the CDR3, from cysteine to phenylalanine inclusive. The only DNA kept is the CDR3, 45 bases in frame from the first base. From a lookup of the germline V gene, CDR1 and CDR2 are SGDLS and YYNGEE. V lost 6 bases and J lost 3 bases; the stretch between them is 15 bases long. The sample taken for sequencing was peripheral blood. The sequence links TRBV9 to TRBJ1-4; a weak D assignment points to TRBD1 (6 bases agree). The clonotype originates from a woman in her forties or fifties with active or convalescent COVID-19. The CDR3 protein is CASTPMGASNEKLFF. The DNA sequence is TGTGCCAGCACCCCAATGGGGGCCTCTAATGAAAAACTGTTTTTT.